These 14 T cell receptor beta chains were all obtained from the same sample, sequenced in a study of vaccination effects on CD4 cells after COVID-19. Their antigens are not known. Profiled with immunoSEQ multiplex PCR; TCRdb holds only in-frame clones, not every one. The repertoire holds tens of thousands of clones, 65% to 85% seen once, with under 3% in the top ten. Culture proceeded for 9 to 11 days, and CD4+ T cells were then isolated. Material: CD4+ T cells from PBMCs cultured without peptide, obtained before COVID-19 vaccination. All receptors come from a human donor who received a COVID-19 vaccine.

V is TRBV19 and J is TRBJ1-2; a possible D gene is TRBD1 (5 bases). The germline V gene has CDR1 LNHDA and CDR2 SQIVND (reference sequence). Trimming stripped 6 bases from V and 7 bases from J, with 18 bases between. There are 14 residues in the CDR3. This CDR3 reads CASRASGTDRGYTF. CDR3 DNA sequence: TGTGCCAGTAGGGCCTCCGGGACGGACCGTGGCTACACCTTC.

This chain connects TRBV18 to TRBJ2-6; 7 bases map to TRBD2. The CDR3 extends over 15 amino acids. The V segment lost 4 bases and the J segment 2 bases; nucleotides outside the gene matches: 2. Per the germline V gene, CDR1 is KGHSH and CDR2 is LQKENI. The CDR3 sequence: CASSRGLAGANVLTF. As DNA, the CDR3 is TGTGCCAGCTCACGAGGACTAGCTGGGGCCAACGTCCTGACTTTC. The entire variable domain, with the rest obtained from reference TRBV18 and TRBJ2-6, is as follows: NAGVMQNPRHLVRRRGQEARLRCSPMKGHSHVYWYRQLPEEGLKFMVYLQKENIIDESGMPKERFSAEFPKEGPSILRIQQVVRGDSAAYFCASSRGLAGANVLTFGAGSRLTVL.

This chain uses TRBV28 with TRBJ2-3, with a tentative D call TRBD2 (7 bases). Germline-derived CDR1 and CDR2 are MDHEN and SYDVKM. The CDR3 loop spans 13 amino acids. Trimming took 6 bases from V and 6 from J, leaving 13 bases between them. CDR3 sequence reads: CASRDPGGDTQYF. Here the CDR3 DNA reads TGTGCCAGCAGGGACCCGGGGGGCGATACGCAGTATTTT.

The chain combines TRBV29-1 with TRBJ2-3; D is tentatively TRBD1 or TRBD2 (7 bases each). This CDR3 spans 15 amino acids. Per the germline V gene, CDR1 is SQVTM and CDR2 is ANQGSEA. Trimming took off 4 bases at V and 0 bases at J, with 14 bases between the two ends. CDR3 residues: CSVASGTASTDTQYF. CDR3 in DNA: TGCAGCGTTGCCAGCGGGACAGCTAGCACAGATACGCAGTATTTT.

The chain recombines TRBV15 with TRBJ1-1, with D hard to call. Germline-derived CDR1 and CDR2 are LNHNV and YYDKDF (reference sequence). Trimming pared 1 base from V and 1 base from J, leaving 10 bases between. The CDR3 has 15 residues. The CDR3 here is CATSRGPAANTEAFF. The CDR3 DNA reads TGTGCCACCAGCAGAGGTCCGGCAGCGAACACTGAAGCTTTCTTT.

The genes are TRBV7-9 and TRBJ2-7; D is uncertain. This CDR3 has 14 amino acids. Germline CDR1 reads SEHNR; CDR2 reads FQNEAQ (reference sequence). With 2 bases removed from V and 0 bases from J, the gap between germline ends came to 8 bases. The DNA of the CDR3 is TGTGCCAGCAGCTTAAACCCCAGCTCCTACGAGCAGTACTTC. This encodes CASSLNPSSYEQYF.

The V and J genes are TRBV6-5 and TRBJ1-1; possibly TRBD1 for D (5 bases). Germline V gives CDR1 MNHEY, CDR2 SVGAGI. Trimming removed 7 bases at V and 4 bases at J, with 13 bases between. The CDR3 is 13 residues long. CDR3 amino acids: CASKRAGSTEAFF. The CDR3 DNA is TGTGCCAGCAAACGTGCAGGGAGCACTGAAGCTTTCTTT.

This clone has a handful of counts. The J gene is TRBJ2-1, the V gene TRBV28, with 9 bases that match TRBD1. The CDR3 runs 14 residues. Germline assignment: CDR1 MDHEN and CDR2 SYDVKM. The J segment lost 5 bases and the V segment lost 7 bases, leaving 6 bases of the junction unmatched. The CDR3 is CASTNRGLDNEQFF. CDR3 nucleotide sequence: TGTGCCAGCACGAACAGGGGGCTCGACAATGAGCAGTTCTTC. The full variable domain, with the rest looked up from reference TRBV28 and TRBJ2-1, is DVKVTQSSRYLVKRTGEKVFLECVQDMDHENMFWYRQDPGLGLRLIYFSYDVKMKEKGDIPEGYSVSREKKERFSLILESASTNQTSMYLCASTNRGLDNEQFFGPGTRLTVL.

The J gene is TRBJ2-1, the V gene TRBV6-1; 9 bases map to TRBD2. The CDR3 length is 16 residues. J was trimmed by 0 bases and V by 4 bases; bases with no gene match: 4. The germline V gene encodes CDR1 MNHNS and CDR2 SASEGT. CDR3 region: CASSARSGGSYNEQFF. CDR3 DNA sequence: TGTGCCAGCAGTGCCCGTAGCGGGGGCTCCTACAATGAGCAGTTCTTC.

This sequence joins TRBV19 and TRBJ2-6; D is unresolved. The germline V and J ends were trimmed by 9 bases and 0 bases, with 9 bases remaining between them. From germline, CDR1 is LNHDA and CDR2 SQIVND (reference sequence). The CDR3 length is 14 residues. The CDR3 sequence is CASSGGSGANVLTF. The CDR3 bases are TGTGCCAGCTCAGGCGGCTCTGGGGCCAACGTCCTGACTTTC.

The chain joins TRBV15 to TRBJ2-2, with 8 bases that match TRBD1. Germline V gives CDR1 LNHNV, CDR2 YYDKDF (reference sequence). The CDR3 extends over 17 amino acids. V lost 1 base and J lost 0; bases outside the gene matches: 4. CDR3 DNA sequence: TGTGCCACCAGCAGAGGCAAGGGACAGGCGAACACCGGGGAGCTGTTTTTT. This sequence encodes CATSRGKGQANTGELFF.

The chain recombines TRBV20-1 with TRBJ2-5, with 8 positions matching TRBD2. The germline gives CDR1 DFQATT, CDR2 SNEGSKA (reference sequence). J lost 4 bases, V lost 3 bases, and 10 bases had no gene match. The CDR3 consists of 15 residues. The CDR3 here is CSASWRSGSRETQYF. The CDR3 DNA is TGCAGTGCTAGTTGGAGAAGCGGGAGTCGAGAGACCCAGTACTTC.

The rearrangement links TRBV12-3 or TRBV12-4 to TRBJ1-2; D possibly corresponds to TRBD1 (6 bases). The CDR3 is made up of 13 amino acids. The ends were cut back, 9 bases at V and 8 bases at J, with 19 bases in the middle. Here the CDR3 DNA reads TGTGCCAGTTACCTGACAGGATCTCGAGGCTACACCTTC. Amino acids: CASYLTGSRGYTF.

The rearrangement uses TRBV7-9 and TRBJ2-6; maybe TRBD1 (6 bases). CDR3 length: 16 amino acids. In germline, CDR1 is SEHNR, CDR2 FQNEAQ (reference sequence). Between the trimmed V and J ends, which lost 3 bases and 4 bases, there was a span of 13 bases. Written as DNA, the CDR3 is TGTGCCAGCAGCTTCCCTTCCGGGACAGGGGCCAACGTCCTGACTTTC. Its translation: CASSFPSGTGANVLTF.